These 9 T cell receptor beta chains were sequenced from one sample in a study of cytomegalovirus exposure and HLA in healthy donors. PCR was performed using 60 Vbeta and 13 Jbeta primers. The method was immunoSEQ multiplex PCR; TCRdb's version includes in-frame clones alone and lacks a portion of them. The sample includes around 100,000 clones, around 75% of them seen just once. Sequencing was performed on PBMCs. Every receptor here comes from a woman in her thirties in good health and CMV-seronegative.

The chain employs TRBV2 and TRBJ1-4; D gene ambiguous. The CDR3 contains 14 residues. The V and J ends lost 3 bases and 5 bases respectively, with 10 bases between them. CDR1 and CDR2 (germline): SNHLY, FYNNEI. The DNA for the CDR3 is TGTGCCAGCAGTGAGGTGGGCGGGAATGAAAAACTGTTTTTT. This translates into CASSEVGGNEKLFF.

This clone showed up many times. This chain links TRBV6-1 with TRBJ2-7, with 10 bases lining up with TRBD1. Germline CDR1 is MNHNS and CDR2 is SASEGT. This CDR3 comprises 15 residues. V was pared by 4 bases and J by 2 bases, with 5 bases of the junction left unmatched. The CDR3 sequence is CASSVEGTGAYEQYF. Here the CDR3 DNA reads TGTGCCAGCAGTGTGGAGGGGACAGGGGCCTACGAGCAGTACTTC.

The CDR3 sequence: CASRGQEGTEAFF. CDR3 DNA: TGTGCCAGCCGCGGACAGGAGGGAACTGAAGCTTTCTTT. The chain links TRBV13 to TRBJ1-1; 7 positions match TRBD1. The CDR3 contains 13 residues. CDR1 and CDR2 (germline): PRHDT, FYEKMQ (reference sequence). Germline trimming cut 8 bases from V and 5 bases from J; bases unmatched to any gene: 8.

The chain couples TRBV11-3 to TRBJ2-2, with 7 positions matching TRBD1. CDR1 SGHNT and CDR2 YENEEA come from the germline V gene. The CDR3 consists of 15 residues. V dropped 2 bases and J dropped 5; count of bases not matched to a gene: 5. This chain's CDR3 is CASSLPYRGTGELFF. The CDR3 DNA sequence: TGTGCCAGCAGCTTACCCTACAGGGGTACCGGGGAGCTGTTTTTT.

The chain recombines TRBV27 with TRBJ1-2; the D gene is possibly TRBD1 (5 bases). The ends were cut back, 5 bases at V and 6 bases at J, with 10 bases in the middle. The germline V gene has CDR1 MNHEY and CDR2 SMNVEV (reference sequence). The CDR3 runs 12 residues. CDR3 region: CASSPGLDGYTF. CDR3 in DNA: TGTGCCAGCAGTCCAGGGTTGGATGGCTACACCTTC.

This sequence joins TRBV28 and TRBJ1-4, with D unclear. Trimming stripped 5 bases from V and 0 bases from J, with 13 bases between. CDR3 length: 16 amino acids. CDR1 is MDHEN, CDR2 SYDVKM, per germline. This CDR3 reads CASSRLPAATNEKLFF. CDR3 nucleotide sequence: TGTGCCAGCAGTCGACTCCCAGCTGCAACTAATGAAAAACTGTTTTTT.

This clone was recorded a few times. The gene calls are TRBV4-2 and TRBJ2-5; D uncertain. Deletions cut 0 bases from V and 7 bases from J, with 12 bases between. Germline CDR1 reads LGHNA; CDR2 reads YNFKEQ. The CDR3 contains 14 residues. The CDR3 bases are TGTGCCAGCAGCCAAGATCTGGAGATACTGACCCAGTACTTC. This encodes CASSQDLEILTQYF.

The chain employs TRBV7-2 and TRBJ1-2; no clear D gene. CDR1 is SGHTA, CDR2 FQGNSA, per germline. The CDR3 consists of 13 residues. V lost 0 bases to trimming and J lost 3 bases, with 5 bases between them. CDR3 DNA sequence: TGTGCCAGCAGCTTAGCCCAGGACTATGGCTACACCTTC. Translating it yields CASSLAQDYGYTF.

The rearrangement joins TRBV6-5 to TRBJ1-5; TRBD1 aligns across 7 bases. The CDR3 is 15 residues long. CDR1 and CDR2 (germline): MNHEY, SVGAGI. With V trimmed by 5 bases and J by 3 bases, 7 bases remained unmatched. The CDR3 region has the DNA TGTGCCAGCAGTACCCGACAGGGTTACAATCAGCCCCAGCATTTT. Residues: CASSTRQGYNQPQHF.